This is a list of T cell receptor beta chains from one sample in a study of human T cells and chemical hapten exposure. MiXCR was run by TCRdb on the 5' RACE reads, yielding one entry per CDR3 protein. The sample carries about 80,000 distinct CDR3 sequences, about 7.7% recorded once. These receptors came from a male donor in good health. Both conserved end residues are part of each CDR3. The D gene is left open where the match is weak. Clone size, where shown, is once, few, many, or a class for clones that have expanded.

J gene: TRBJ1-5
D gene: NA
clone size: NA
V gene: TRBV6-5
CDR3 DNA: TGTGCCAGCAGTTACGGGGCACCGGGAAGCAATCAGCCCCAGCATTTT
CDR3 protein: CASSYGAPGSNQPQHF

J gene: TRBJ2-3
D gene: NA
clone size: many
V gene: TRBV3-1
CDR3 DNA: TGTGCCAGCAGCCAAGATGCGGGACTTACAGATACGCAGTATTTT
CDR3 protein: CASSQDAGLTDTQYF

J gene: TRBJ1-1
D gene: NA
clone size: NA
V gene: TRBV29-1
CDR3 DNA: TGCAGCGTTGAAGATGGGGGGACTAACACTGAAGCTTTCTTT
CDR3 protein: CSVEDGGTNTEAFF

J gene: TRBJ1-6
D gene: TRBD1
clone size: few
V gene: TRBV6-5
CDR3 DNA: TGTGCCAGCAGACCCCGGGACAGCTTTAATTCACCCCTCCACTTT
CDR3 protein: CASRPRDSFNSPLHF

J gene: TRBJ2-7
D gene: NA
clone size: many
V gene: TRBV15
CDR3 DNA: TGTGCCACCAGCAGAGATAGTGGGGGGGCCACCTACGAGCAGTACTTC
CDR3 protein: CATSRDSGGATYEQYF

J gene: TRBJ2-3
D gene: NA
clone size: NA
V gene: TRBV7-4
CDR3 DNA: TGTGCCAGCAGGGGCTTGGGTCCAGATACGCAGTATTTT
CDR3 protein: CASRGLGPDTQYF

J gene: TRBJ2-7
D gene: NA
clone size: many
V gene: TRBV6-2/TRBV6-3
CDR3 DNA: TGTGCCAGCAGGGCCGCACAGGCCTCCTACGAGCAGTACTTC
CDR3 protein: CASRAAQASYEQYF

J gene: TRBJ2-3
D gene: TRBD2
clone size: many
V gene: TRBV20-1
CDR3 DNA: TGCAGTGCCCCGGGACTAGTCGGCACAGATACGCAGTATTTT
CDR3 protein: CSAPGLVGTDTQYF

J gene: TRBJ1-2
D gene: NA
clone size: many
V gene: TRBV3-1
CDR3 DNA: TGTGCCAGCAAACAGGGATCAGTCAACTATGGCTACACCTTC
CDR3 protein: CASKQGSVNYGYTF

J gene: TRBJ2-1
D gene: TRBD2
clone size: many
V gene: TRBV20-1
CDR3 DNA: TGCAGTGCTAGAGCGTCATGGTCTAGCGGGGGCTCATACAATGAGCAGTTCTTC
CDR3 protein: CSARASWSSGGSYNEQFF

J gene: TRBJ1-1
D gene: NA
clone size: NA
V gene: TRBV12-3/TRBV12-4
CDR3 DNA: TGTGCCAGCAGTCAACAAGGGAAGGGGCTTAGGGACACTGAAGCTTTCTTT
CDR3 protein: CASSQQGKGLRDTEAFF

J gene: TRBJ1-1
D gene: NA
clone size: few
V gene: TRBV12-3/TRBV12-4
CDR3 DNA: TGTGCCAGCAGTCCACAGGCATCCAGGGAAGCTTTCTTT
CDR3 protein: CASSPQASREAFF

J gene: TRBJ2-5
D gene: TRBD1
clone size: many
V gene: TRBV5-1
CDR3 DNA: TGCGCCAGCAGCACCGGACAGGCGATCCAAGAGACCCAGTACTTC
CDR3 protein: CASSTGQAIQETQYF

J gene: TRBJ2-3
D gene: NA
clone size: NA
V gene: TRBV7-1
CDR3 DNA: TGTGCCAGCAGCTCGCCCGCGGCGTCGGGCACAGATACGCAGTATTTT
CDR3 protein: CASSSPAASGTDTQYF

J gene: TRBJ2-3
D gene: NA
clone size: many
V gene: TRBV7-2
CDR3 DNA: TGTGCCATTCTCCGGGATACGCAGTATTTT
CDR3 protein: CAILRDTQYF

J gene: TRBJ2-6
D gene: NA
clone size: NA
V gene: TRBV12-3/TRBV12-4
CDR3 DNA: TGTGCCAGCAGTTTACTAGGCATCTCTGGGGCCAACGTCCTGACTTTC
CDR3 protein: CASSLLGISGANVLTF

J gene: TRBJ2-1
D gene: NA
clone size: NA
V gene: TRBV29-1
CDR3 DNA: TGCAGCGTCGTACCGGGCTGGGGCAATGAGCAGTTCTTC
CDR3 protein: CSVVPGWGNEQFF

J gene: TRBJ2-7
D gene: NA
clone size: many
V gene: TRBV7-9
CDR3 DNA: TGTGCCAGCAGCTTCCAACGGGATCGAGGCGAGCAGTACTTC
CDR3 protein: CASSFQRDRGEQYF

J gene: TRBJ2-2
D gene: TRBD2
clone size: NA
V gene: TRBV4-1
CDR3 DNA: TGCGCCAGCAGCCTACTAGCGGGAGGTACCGGGGAGCTGTTTTTT
CDR3 protein: CASSLLAGGTGELFF

J gene: TRBJ2-6
D gene: NA
clone size: NA
V gene: TRBV27
CDR3 DNA: TGTGCCAGCAGTTTCTCCCTGGACTCTGGGGCCAACGTCCTGACTTTC
CDR3 protein: CASSFSLDSGANVLTF

J gene: TRBJ2-3
D gene: NA
clone size: few
V gene: TRBV7-6
CDR3 DNA: TGTGCCAGCAGCTTAGAGCAGTATCCTAGCACAGATACGCAGTATTTT
CDR3 protein: CASSLEQYPSTDTQYF

J gene: TRBJ1-5
D gene: NA
clone size: NA
V gene: TRBV20-1
CDR3 DNA: TGCAGTGCTAGGCCCCTTGGGAGGGGGGTAAGCAATCAGCCCCAGCATTTT
CDR3 protein: CSARPLGRGVSNQPQHF